A selection of T cell receptor beta chains follows, all from one sample in a study of persistence of HIV-infected CD4 T cells. TCRdb's copy holds only in-frame clones and misses some; the assay was immunoSEQ multiplex PCR. Here the sample spans 35,000 to 55,000 clones, around 89% being singletons. These TCRs are of unknown antigen specificity. Sequences were derived from CD4+ T cells sorted from PBMCs after 18-hour stimulation, sampled from a patient who received antiretroviral therapy. These receptors were taken from an adult woman with HIV who was CMV-seropositive. Both conserved end residues are part of each CDR3. The order of the fields is D gene, clone size, J gene, V gene, CDR3 protein, CDR3 DNA. A D gene is named only where the DNA matches it firmly. Expanded clones get a size class; other rows say once, few or many, or leave the size out.

>TRBD1|.|TRBJ1-6|TRBV12-5
CASGLGGQGNSPLHF
TGTGCTAGTGGTTTGGGCGGACAGGGCAATTCACCCCTCCACTTT
>.|.|TRBJ2-2|TRBV24-1
CATSDQQAPGELFF
TGTGCCACCAGTGATCAACAGGCTCCCGGGGAGCTGTTTTTT
>TRBD1|.|TRBJ2-1|TRBV7-3
CASSSSTGGQFF
TGTGCCAGCAGCTCTTCAACAGGGGGGCAGTTCTTC
>TRBD1|.|TRBJ1-2|TRBV30
CAWSGQLGQANYGYTF
TGTGCCTGGAGTGGGCAACTTGGACAGGCTAACTATGGCTACACCTTC
>.|.|TRBJ1-1|TRBV6-6
CASSPGPFWQENTEAFF
TGTGCCAGCAGTCCAGGGCCCTTCTGGCAGGAGAACACTGAAGCTTTCTTT
>.|.|TRBJ1-4|TRBV10-1
CAGQQEPTNEKLFF
TGCGCCGGGCAACAGGAACCAACTAATGAAAAACTGTTTTTT
>.|.|TRBJ1-1|TRBV6-5
CASNPDRLNTEAFF
TGTGCCAGCAACCCAGACAGATTGAACACTGAAGCTTTCTTT
>.|.|TRBJ2-5|TRBV5-5
CASSLEPKETQYF
TGTGCCAGCAGCTTGGAACCGAAAGAGACCCAGTACTTC
>.|.|TRBJ2-5|TRBV5-8
CASTSGRFQETQYF
TGTGCCAGCACTTCGGGACGGTTCCAAGAGACCCAGTACTTC
>TRBD1|.|TRBJ1-1|TRBV28
CASSPGDRVNTEAFF
TGTGCCAGCAGTCCCGGGGACAGAGTGAACACTGAAGCTTTCTTT
>TRBD2|.|TRBJ2-5|TRBV29-1
CSDRTSNQETQYF
TGCAGCGATCGGACTAGCAACCAAGAGACCCAGTACTTC
>TRBD1|.|TRBJ1-6|TRBV7-9
CASSGGTGLGSPLHF
TGTGCCAGCAGCGGTGGGACAGGGCTCGGATCACCCCTCCACTTT
>TRBD1|.|TRBJ1-6|TRBV7-9
CASSIGTGGLPLHF
TGTGCCAGCAGCATCGGGACAGGGGGTTTGCCCCTCCACTTT
>.|once|TRBJ2-7|TRBV4-2
CASSPDGISYEQYF
TGTGCCAGCAGCCCGGACGGGATCTCCTACGAGCAGTACTTC
>.|.|TRBJ2-3|TRBV4-1
CASSQGASPRADTQYF
TGCGCCAGCAGCCAAGGGGCTTCACCAAGGGCAGATACGCAGTATTTT
>.|few|TRBJ1-1|TRBV5-1
CASSPTSGTTEAFF
TGCGCCAGCAGCCCAACTTCAGGGACAACTGAAGCTTTCTTT
>.|.|TRBJ1-6|TRBV15
CATSGTDISGNSPLHF
TGTGCCACCAGCGGGACGGATATTTCCGGAAATTCACCCCTCCACTTT
>.|.|TRBJ2-3|TRBV5-8
CASSSSRTGAGDTQYF
TGTGCCAGCAGCTCGTCCCGTACAGGGGCGGGGGATACGCAGTATTTT
>.|.|TRBJ2-3|TRBV5-4
CASSHRDTDTQYF
TGTGCCAGCAGCCACAGGGACACAGATACGCAGTATTTT
>TRBD2|.|TRBJ2-3|TRBV11-3
CASSLGPAGVGADTQYF
TGTGCCAGCAGCTTAGGACCCGCGGGGGTCGGCGCAGATACGCAGTATTTT
>TRBD1|.|TRBJ1-3|TRBV6-5
CASSPTGGQVNTIYF
TGTGCCAGCAGTCCGACAGGGGGCCAAGTAAACACCATATATTTT
>.|.|TRBJ1-1|TRBV10-3
CAIGLGGETEAFF
TGTGCCATCGGCCTGGGGGGAGAGACTGAAGCTTTCTTT
>.|.|TRBJ1-2|TRBV6-1
CASQGPSGSFGYTF
TGTGCCAGCCAAGGCCCATCCGGATCTTTTGGCTACACCTTC
>.|.|TRBJ1-5|TRBV3-1/TRBV3-2
CANSPGRRNQPQHF
TGTGCCAACAGCCCAGGACGGCGCAATCAGCCCCAGCATTTT
>.|.|TRBJ2-4|TRBV19
CASSMGAKNIQYF
TGTGCCAGCTCAATGGGGGCCAAAAACATTCAGTACTTC
>.|.|TRBJ2-7|TRBV18
CASSPHRDDEQYF
TGTGCCAGCTCACCACACAGGGATGACGAGCAGTACTTC
>.|.|TRBJ2-1|TRBV12-2
CASRFRFPSNEQFF
TGTGCAAGTCGCTTCAGATTTCCTTCCAATGAGCAGTTCTTC
>TRBD2|.|TRBJ2-3|TRBV3-1/TRBV3-2
CASSQVWASSGGNTDTQYF
TGTGCCAGCAGCCAAGTCTGGGCATCTAGCGGGGGGAACACAGATACGCAGTATTTT
>.|.|TRBJ2-7|TRBV18
CASSRDRSYEQYF
TGTGCCAGCTCACGGGACCGGTCCTACGAGCAGTACTTC
>.|.|TRBJ2-7|TRBV9
CASSVAWDHSYEQYF
TGTGCCAGCAGCGTAGCATGGGACCACTCCTACGAGCAGTACTTC
>.|.|TRBJ1-3|TRBV9
CASSAPGSGGNTIYF
TGTGCCAGCAGCGCGCCAGGATCCGGTGGAAACACCATATATTTT
>.|.|TRBJ2-7|TRBV27
CASRPRDSYYEQYF
TGTGCCAGCAGGCCGAGGGACTCCTACTACGAGCAGTACTTC
>.|few|TRBJ1-5|TRBV5-8
CASSWGRDSNQPQHF
TGTGCCAGCAGCTGGGGGAGGGATAGCAATCAGCCCCAGCATTTT
>.|.|TRBJ2-2|TRBV3-1/TRBV3-2
CASSQDSGRGTYAGELFF
TGTGCCAGCAGCCAAGATAGCGGCAGGGGAACGTACGCCGGGGAGCTGTTTTTT
>.|.|TRBJ2-5|TRBV18
CASSPPAPEETQYF
TGTGCCAGCTCACCACCGGCCCCGGAAGAGACCCAGTACTTC
>TRBD2|once|TRBJ2-2|TRBV27
CASSRRIPSGVTTGELFF
TGTGCCAGCAGCAGAAGGATACCTAGCGGGGTTACAACCGGGGAGCTGTTTTTT
>.|.|TRBJ1-1|TRBV5-1
CASSWAWDTEAFF
TGCGCCAGCTCCTGGGCCTGGGACACTGAAGCTTTCTTT
>.|.|TRBJ1-1|TRBV6-5
CASNRPITEAFF
TGTGCCAGCAACAGGCCAATCACTGAAGCTTTCTTT
>.|.|TRBJ2-5|TRBV6-5
CASSYSVVETQYF
TGTGCCAGCAGTTACTCTGTCGTGGAGACCCAGTACTTC
>.|few|TRBJ2-1|TRBV24-1
CATSERQAHEQFF
TGTGCCACCAGTGAGCGGCAAGCTCATGAGCAGTTCTTC
>TRBD1|.|TRBJ2-5|TRBV6-4
CASSVDREETQYF
TGTGCCAGCAGTGTGGACAGGGAAGAGACCCAGTACTTC
>TRBD1|.|TRBJ2-5|TRBV7-8
CASSARQGARGETQYF
TGTGCCAGCAGCGCCCGACAGGGGGCGCGGGGAGAGACCCAGTACTTC
>.|once|TRBJ1-6|TRBV12-3/TRBV12-4
CASRWGDSPLHF
TGTGCCAGCAGGTGGGGCGATTCACCCCTCCACTTT
>TRBD1|.|TRBJ1-5|TRBV27
CASALTGQVNQPQHF
TGTGCCAGCGCCCTAACGGGACAGGTGAATCAGCCCCAGCATTTT
>TRBD2|few|TRBJ2-1|TRBV9
CASNPSGGLSYNEQFF
TGTGCCAGCAACCCTAGCGGGGGTCTCTCCTACAATGAGCAGTTCTTC
>.|few|TRBJ1-2|TRBV5-4
CASSLGGQGYTF
TGTGCCAGCAGCTTAGGAGGGCAAGGCTACACCTTC
>.|.|TRBJ1-3|TRBV30
CAWSWLGSIYF
TGTGCCTGGAGTTGGCTGGGTTCCATATATTTT
>.|.|TRBJ1-3|TRBV19
CASSIGRASGNTIYF
TGTGCCAGTAGTATCGGGCGGGCCTCTGGAAACACCATATATTTT
>TRBD1|.|TRBJ2-3|TRBV6-2/TRBV6-3
CASSRTGVSTDTQYF
TGTGCCAGCAGCCGGACAGGGGTTAGCACAGATACGCAGTATTTT
>.|.|TRBJ2-7|TRBV7-6
CAPSGDHSYEQYF
TGTGCCCCAAGTGGGGACCACTCCTACGAGCAGTACTTC
>TRBD1|.|TRBJ1-3|TRBV5-4
CASSRQTGSGNTIYF
TGTGCCAGCAGCCGCCAGACAGGGTCTGGAAACACCATATATTTT
>.|.|TRBJ2-3|TRBV10-2
CASSPPGGSDTQYF
TGCGCCAGCAGTCCACCAGGAGGTTCAGATACGCAGTATTTT
>.|.|TRBJ2-2|TRBV7-3
CASSFQGIGGELFF
TGTGCCAGCAGCTTCCAGGGAATCGGCGGGGAGCTGTTTTTT
>TRBD1|.|TRBJ1-1|TRBV7-2
CASSFWTGTTEAFF
TGTGCCAGCAGCTTTTGGACAGGGACCACTGAAGCTTTCTTT
>TRBD1|.|TRBJ1-3|TRBV19
CASRAPGTGIGNTIYF
TGTGCCAGTAGAGCCCCCGGGACAGGGATTGGAAACACCATATATTTT
>.|.|TRBJ2-2|TRBV18
CASSQDQGFAGELFF
TGTGCCAGCTCACAGGATCAGGGGTTCGCCGGGGAGCTGTTTTTT
>TRBD1|.|TRBJ2-2|TRBV15
CATSSLTGAGELFF
TGTGCCACCAGCAGCCTTACAGGGGCCGGGGAGCTGTTTTTT
>TRBD2|.|TRBJ2-3|TRBV9
CASSVREGSSTDTQYF
TGTGCCAGCAGCGTAAGGGAGGGTTCTAGCACAGATACGCAGTATTTT
>.|.|TRBJ2-7|TRBV12-3/TRBV12-4
CASRAGYEQYF
TGTGCCAGCAGGGCAGGGTACGAGCAGTACTTC
>TRBD1|few|TRBJ1-1|TRBV9
CASSFYDRDTEAFF
TGTGCCAGCAGCTTTTACGACAGGGACACTGAAGCTTTCTTT